One sample yielded the 15 T cell receptor beta chains listed below, sequenced in a study of T-cell reconstitution after alpha-beta-depleted transplantation in children (TCRdb year 2016). This specimen's treatment or condition label, interpreted: allogeneic hematopoietic cell transplantation with graft depleted of TCRalphabeta T cells and CD19 B cells. Library creation used PCR. Instrument on record: Illumina HiSeq 2500. TCR library preparation used molecular barcoding, with unique molecular identifiers applied to normalize quantification of the TCRbeta repertoire. The raw public reads went through TCRdb reprocessing: fastp at Q25, MiXCR clone calling, in-frame beta chains kept. CDR3 protein duplicates are merged, each entry listing the most common genes and DNA. This sample holds about 980,000 distinct CDR3 sequences; about 29% were observed only once. The ten largest make up under 30% of the sample.

This specimen was PBMCs, mostly from graft donor cells, taken 360 days after TCRalphabeta/CD19-depleted stem cell transplant. All receptors come from a boy under three years old who had a stem cell transplant for SCID, so the T cells may come from the graft donor.

This clonotype was picked up a small number of times. The CDR3 spells CASSTWTGSKEQYF. The CDR3 DNA is TGTGCCAGCAGCACATGGACAGGGTCGAAAGAGCAGTACTTC. V is TRBV7-2 and J is TRBJ2-7; 8 bases line up with TRBD1. Germline V lookup: CDR1 SGHTA, CDR2 FQGNSA. The CDR3 has 14 amino acids. Losses at the gene ends were 5 bases for V and 7 bases for J; bases not matched to a gene: 10. The entire variable domain, with the rest obtained from reference TRBV7-2 and TRBJ2-7, is as follows: GAGVSQSPSNKVTEKGKDVELRCDPISGHTALYWYRQSLGQGLEFLIYFQGNSAPDKSGLPSDRFSAERTGGSVSTLTIQRTQQEDSAVYLCASSTWTGSKEQYFGPGTRLTVT.

This clonotype is a singleton in its sample. The chain carries TRBV5-1 and TRBJ1-4, with D hard to call. The CDR3 runs to 15 residues. The germline V and J ends were trimmed by 4 bases and 0 bases, with 10 bases remaining between them. Germline lookup yields CDR1 SGHRS and CDR2 YFSETQ. The DNA for the CDR3 is TGCGCCAGCAGCCCTTGGGTCTCAACTAATGAAAAACTGTTTTTT. It codes for CASSPWVSTNEKLFF.

A few counts support this clonotype. The chain is built from TRBV5-1 and TRBJ1-2, with D unclear. Germline V gives CDR1 SGHRS, CDR2 YFSETQ. The V end was cut by 4 bases, the J end by 4 bases, with 11 bases between. The CDR3 totals 13 residues. The CDR3, as DNA: TGCGCCAGCAGCCTCGACGTACTCTATGGCTACACCTTC. This translates into CASSLDVLYGYTF.

The chain combines TRBV15 with TRBJ1-1, with D hard to call. V dropped 0 bases and J dropped 4 bases, with 6 bases sitting between them. The CDR3 is made up of 13 amino acids. Germline assignment: CDR1 LNHNV and CDR2 YYDKDF (reference sequence). The DNA for the CDR3 is TGTGCCACCAGCAGAGAACGGTTCACTGAAGCTTTCTTT. The encoded protein is CATSRERFTEAFF.

In its sample, this clonotype was seen a few times. The chain uses TRBV28 and TRBJ1-1, with D perhaps matching TRBD1 (5 bases). V was trimmed by 2 bases and J by 7 bases, leaving 11 bases between them. CDR1 and CDR2 from the germline V gene are MDHEN and SYDVKM. This CDR3 contains 13 residues. The CDR3 region has the DNA TGTGCCAGCAGTTTAAGGGGTTGGGGTGAAGCTTTCTTT. Its protein is CASSLRGWGEAFF.

The chain employs TRBV29-1 and TRBJ2-1; the match to TRBD1 covers 10 bases. Looked up from germline, CDR1 is SQVTM and CDR2 is ANQGSEA. The CDR3 has 16 residues. The trim removed 5 bases at V and 8 bases at J, leaving 15 bases unmatched. The CDR3 protein is CSVRQGADFLPDEQFF. The CDR3 DNA is TGCAGCGTTAGACAGGGGGCGGATTTTCTCCCCGATGAGCAGTTCTTC.

There are many counts of this clonotype. The chain is built from TRBV10-3 and TRBJ2-3, with a weak D call TRBD2 (6 bases). The germline V gene has CDR1 ENHRY and CDR2 SYGVKD. The CDR3 is made up of 14 amino acids. Trimming stripped 6 bases from V and 6 bases from J, with 16 bases between. DNA of the CDR3: TGTGCCATCAGCTCGGGACTCCGGGAGGATACGCAGTATTTT. Protein sequence: CAISSGLREDTQYF.

The chain links TRBV5-1 to TRBJ1-3, with D uncertain. The CDR3 is 13 amino acids. The V gene lost 0 bases and the J gene lost 10 bases, with 11 bases spanning the gap. Germline CDR1 SGHRS, CDR2 YFSETQ. The DNA for the CDR3 is TGCGCCAGCAGCTTGGGGCCCTCGGATACCATATATTTT. This sequence encodes CASSLGPSDTIYF.

The chain couples TRBV5-1 to TRBJ1-1; perhaps TRBD1 as D (6 bases). Looked up from germline, CDR1 is SGHRS and CDR2 is YFSETQ. V gave up 4 bases and J gave up 4 bases, with 17 bases separating them. The CDR3 length is 15 residues. The CDR3, as DNA: TGCGCCAGCAGCCCGACGGACCTCAGGGGCACTGAAGCTTTCTTT. It specifies CASSPTDLRGTEAFF.

The V and J genes are TRBV6-2 or TRBV6-3 and TRBJ2-1, with D uncertain. V lost 6 bases and J 4 bases, leaving 7 bases between the germline ends. The germline gives CDR1 MNHEY, CDR2 SVGEGT. This CDR3 contains 12 residues. The CDR3 sequence is CASSYPYNEQFF. CDR3 coding DNA: TGTGCCAGCAGCTATCCTTACAATGAGCAGTTCTTC.

In this sample, this clonotype turned up a few times. The rearrangement links TRBV20-1 to TRBJ1-2; D unresolved. Germline V CDR1 and CDR2: DFQATT, SNEGSKA (reference sequence). Trimming pared 3 bases from V and 8 bases from J, leaving 7 bases between. This CDR3 is 10 amino acids long. As DNA, the CDR3 is TGCAGTGCTAGTACCAGCGGCTACACCTTC. Translation: CSASTSGYTF.

The table lists this clonotype with a few counts. The chain combines TRBV28 with TRBJ2-1, with TRBD1 matching over 10 bases. The CDR3 is 15 amino acids. Germline V gene data show CDR1 as MDHEN and CDR2 as SYDVKM. J gave up 7 bases and V 3 bases, and 6 bases lay outside the gene matches. The CDR3 nucleotides read TGTGCCAGCAGTTTGGAGACAGGGGGCAAAAATGAGCAGTTCTTC. Residues: CASSLETGGKNEQFF.

The V gene is TRBV3-1, the J gene TRBJ2-2, with a weak D call TRBD2 (5 bases). Germline CDR1 and CDR2: LGHDT and YNNKEL (reference sequence). V was trimmed by 3 bases and J by 8 bases, leaving 7 bases between them. The CDR3 runs to 12 residues. DNA for the CDR3: TGTGCCAGCAGCCACGGGGAAGGGGAGCTGTTTTTT. This gives the protein CASSHGEGELFF.

The gene calls are TRBV15 and TRBJ2-1; 9 nucleotides match TRBD2. V lost 0 bases to trimming and J lost 3 bases; unmatched junction nucleotides: 6. Germline V gives CDR1 LNHNV, CDR2 YYDKDF (reference sequence). CDR3 size: 17 residues. The CDR3 DNA is TGTGCCACCAGCAGAGATACGACTAGCGGTTACTACAATGAGCAGTTCTTC. Translating it yields CATSRDTTSGYYNEQFF.

The CDR3 DNA is TGTGCCAGCAGGAGGCAGGGCGGGTATGGCTACACCTTC. This translates into CASRRQGGYGYTF. This chain links TRBV13 with TRBJ1-2, with a weak D call TRBD1 (5 bases). CDR3 length: 13 residues. V lost 6 bases and J lost 5, with 13 bases in between. The germline gives CDR1 PRHDT, CDR2 FYEKMQ (reference sequence).